These 28 T cell receptor beta chains were sequenced from one sample in a study of vaccination effects on CD4 cells after COVID-19. Antigens for these TCRs are unknown. Peptide-pool stimulation followed by sequencing identified expanded antigen-specific CD4+ clonotypes in the ViraFEST assay. With roughly 10 days of culture completed, CD4+ T cells were isolated. This table comes from immunoSEQ multiplex PCR, and its TCRdb copy is limited to in-frame clones, with some not included. The top ten clones hold under 3% of a sample with 50,000 to 65,000 clones, roughly 76% of them seen once. Sequencing used CD4+ T cells from PBMCs cultured with HCoV-229E spike peptides, obtained before COVID-19 vaccination. These receptors were obtained from a human donor who received a COVID-19 vaccine.

The V gene is TRBV18, the J gene TRBJ2-7, with 10 bases that match TRBD1. V lost 4 bases, J lost 6 bases, and 6 bases stayed unmatched. This CDR3 has 14 residues. Germline-derived CDR1 and CDR2 are KGHSH and LQKENI. CDR3 sequence reads: CASSLGTGASEQYV. In DNA, the CDR3 is TGTGCCAGCTCACTCGGGACAGGGGCCTCCGAGCAGTACGTC.

This chain links TRBV5-1 with TRBJ1-5; D perhaps matches TRBD1 (5 bases). Germline V gene lookup returns CDR1 SGHRS and CDR2 YFSETQ. The germline V and J ends were trimmed by 4 bases and 0 bases, with 11 bases remaining between them. CDR3 length equals 15 residues. CDR3 in DNA: TGCGCCAGCAGCCCCGGGACCACTAGCAATCAGCCCCAGCATTTT. Its translation: CASSPGTTSNQPQHF.

This chain uses TRBV7-3 with TRBJ2-2, with D uncertain. The V end lost 6 bases, the J end lost 3 bases, and 8 bases lay between the germline ends. This CDR3 comprises 13 residues. CDR1 SGHTA and CDR2 FQGTGA come from the germline V gene. The CDR3 loop is CASSTLDTGELFF. In DNA, the CDR3 is TGTGCCAGCAGTACTTTGGACACCGGGGAGCTGTTTTTT.

V gene TRBV2 combines with J gene TRBJ2-5, with 8 positions matching TRBD1. V lost 10 bases to trimming and J lost 4 bases; unmatched junction nucleotides: 8. This CDR3 is 13 amino acids long. Germline assignment: CDR1 SNHLY and CDR2 FYNNEI. The CDR3 region is CATGQAPRETQYF. As DNA, the CDR3 is TGTGCCACGGGACAGGCGCCTCGAGAGACCCAGTACTTC.

This chain uses TRBV19 with TRBJ1-1; the D gene is possibly TRBD1 (5 bases). Germline CDR1 LNHDA, CDR2 SQIVND (reference sequence). This CDR3 has 14 residues. With 3 bases removed from V and 4 bases from J, the gap between germline ends came to 12 bases. The DNA for the CDR3 is TGTGCCAGTAGTATGGGGAGGGGAAGCACTGAAGCTTTCTTT. It is translated as CASSMGRGSTEAFF.

J is TRBJ2-2 and V is TRBV5-1, with a weak D call TRBD2 (5 bases). V lost 3 bases and J lost 1, with 13 bases in between. This CDR3 spans 16 amino acids. Germline V gives CDR1 SGHRS, CDR2 YFSETQ. As DNA, the CDR3 is TGCGCCAGCAGCTCCGTCGGCGCGGGGAACACCGGGGAGCTGTTTTTT. Translated, it gives CASSSVGAGNTGELFF.

The chain links TRBV12-5 to TRBJ1-2; weak D call: TRBD1 (5 bases). The V end lost 5 bases, the J end lost 4 bases, and 11 bases lay between the germline ends. Per the germline V gene, CDR1 is LGHNT and CDR2 is FRNRAP. The CDR3 sequence is 13 residues long. CDR3 in amino acids: CASGPSGLYGYTF. The CDR3 DNA follows: TGTGCTAGTGGTCCCTCGGGGCTCTATGGCTACACCTTC.

This rearrangement joins TRBV6-1 to TRBJ2-2; no clear D. The V and J ends lost 1 base and 2 bases respectively, with 8 bases between them. This CDR3 region has 15 residues. CDR1 and CDR2 from the germline V gene are MNHNS and SASEGT. The CDR3 nucleotides read TGTGCCAGCAGTGAAGGTGGTGCAAACACCGGGGAGCTGTTTTTT. This codes for CASSEGGANTGELFF.

The rearrangement links TRBV19 to TRBJ2-5; TRBD1 is a possible D gene (6 bases). The germline V gene has CDR1 LNHDA and CDR2 SQIVND (reference sequence). V was pared by 6 bases and J by 3 bases, with 17 bases between. CDR3 length: 15 residues. This CDR3 is CASRDPGHLKETQYF. CDR3 sequence (DNA): TGTGCCAGTAGGGATCCGGGACACTTAAAAGAGACCCAGTACTTC.

CDR3 in amino acids: CASSKPLAGAYEQYV. CDR3 bases: TGTGCCAGCAGTAAACCCCTAGCGGGTGCCTACGAGCAGTACGTC. The chain recombines TRBV6-2 or TRBV6-3 with TRBJ2-7, with TRBD2 identical over 8 bases. Unmatched junction bases numbered 8, after V lost 5 bases and J lost 2 bases. This CDR3 region has 15 residues. Germline CDR1 reads MNHEY; CDR2 reads SVGEGT.

CDR3 sequence reads: CASPKGWSRAGEQSTDTQYF. The CDR3 DNA is TGTGCCAGCCCTAAAGGGTGGTCCCGGGCGGGGGAGCAGAGCACAGATACGCAGTATTTT. J is TRBJ2-3 and V is TRBV5-8, with TRBD2 matching over 7 bases. Losses at the gene ends were 7 bases for V and 0 bases for J; bases not matched to a gene: 23. The CDR3 covers 20 residues. Germline loops: CDR1 SGHTS, CDR2 YDEGEE.

The V call is TRBV6-4, the J call TRBJ2-3; D may be TRBD1 or TRBD2 (6 bases each). This CDR3 is 11 amino acids long. CDR1 and CDR2 from the germline V gene are MRHNA and SNTAGT. V lost 3 bases to trimming and J lost 14 bases, with 12 bases between them. Here the CDR3 DNA reads TGTGCCAGCAGTGATTCCGGGGGCAGGTATTTT. Translation gives CASSDSGGRYF.

The gene calls are TRBV5-1 and TRBJ2-1; D might be TRBD2 (6 bases). V lost 0 bases and J 2 bases, leaving 9 bases between the germline ends. Per germline, CDR1 SGHRS and CDR2 YFSETQ. This CDR3 has 15 residues. CDR3 residues: CASSLEAGAYNEQFF. The CDR3 DNA follows: TGCGCCAGCAGCTTGGAAGCGGGTGCCTACAATGAGCAGTTCTTC. Full variable domain (missing parts from reference TRBV5-1 and TRBJ2-1): KAGVTQTPRYLIKTRGQQVTLSCSPISGHRSVSWYQQTPGQGLQFLFEYFSETQRNKGNFPGRFSGRQFSNSRSEMNVSTLELGDSALYLCASSLEAGAYNEQFFGPGTRLTVL.

The chain recombines TRBV24-1 with TRBJ1-2; D is undetermined. The CDR3 is 14 amino acids. Germline values: CDR1 KGHDR, CDR2 SFDVKD. Deletions cut 9 bases from V and 5 bases from J, with 18 bases between. The CDR3 protein is CATSAADKTYGYTF. The CDR3 DNA is TGTGCCACCTCTGCCGCAGACAAAACGTATGGCTACACCTTC.

The CDR3 reads CASSLYRTSYNSPLHF. As DNA, the CDR3 is TGTGCCAGCAGCTTGTATCGGACCTCCTATAATTCACCCCTCCACTTT. The rearrangement uses TRBV5-6 and TRBJ1-6; D call uncertain. Looked up from germline, CDR1 is SGHDT and CDR2 is YYEEEE. The ends were cut back, 1 base at V and 0 bases at J, with 8 bases in the middle. CDR3 length: 16 amino acids.

The rearrangement uses TRBV5-1 and TRBJ2-3, with TRBD2 matching over 8 bases. Per germline, CDR1 SGHRS and CDR2 YFSETQ. The CDR3 runs 16 residues. V gave up 3 bases and J gave up 4 bases; unmatched junction bases: 10. The CDR3 DNA is TGCGCCAGCAGCTCCACGACGGGTAGCGGGGCAGATACGCAGTATTTT. Translating it yields CASSSTTGSGADTQYF. Full variable domain (outside the CDR3, taken from reference TRBV5-1 and TRBJ2-3): KAGVTQTPRYLIKTRGQQVTLSCSPISGHRSVSWYQQTPGQGLQFLFEYFSETQRNKGNFPGRFSGRQFSNSRSEMNVSTLELGDSALYLCASSSTTGSGADTQYFGPGTRLTVL.

Only one count was recorded for this clone. This chain joins TRBV19 and TRBJ2-1; D gene ambiguous. The CDR3 is made up of 15 amino acids. V was pared by 2 bases and J by 0 bases, with 8 bases between. Germline assignment: CDR1 LNHDA and CDR2 SQIVND (reference sequence). The CDR3 spells CASSIRPLSYNEQFF. The CDR3 coding sequence is TGTGCCAGTAGTATAAGACCTCTCTCCTACAATGAGCAGTTCTTC.

The count of this clone is one. The chain is built from TRBV7-8 and TRBJ2-7; D may correspond to TRBD1 or TRBD2 (6 bases each). This CDR3 is built from 15 residues. From germline, CDR1 is SGHVS and CDR2 FQNEAQ. Trimming left V 0 bases short and J 4 bases short, with 13 bases between. In nucleotides, the CDR3 is TGTGCCAGCAGCTTAGCGGGGGGCATGGGGTACGAGCAGTACGTC. It translates to CASSLAGGMGYEQYV.

The rearrangement links TRBV9 to TRBJ1-4; no reliable D call. Trimming took 3 bases from V and 8 from J, leaving 17 bases between them. CDR1 and CDR2 from the germline V gene are SGDLS and YYNGEE. The CDR3 covers 15 residues. This CDR3 reads CASSGTDGVWEKLFF. The DNA for the CDR3 is TGTGCCAGCAGCGGGACCGACGGGGTGTGGGAAAAACTGTTTTTT.

This chain links TRBV2 with TRBJ2-1; 9 bases are shared with TRBD2. The CDR3 is 14 amino acids. J gave up 6 bases and V 4 bases, and 4 bases lay outside the gene matches. CDR1 and CDR2 (germline): SNHLY, FYNNEI. This chain's CDR3 is CASSASGVTNEQFF. The CDR3 DNA sequence: TGTGCCAGCAGTGCTAGCGGGGTTACCAATGAGCAGTTCTTC.

This chain connects TRBV5-1 to TRBJ1-1, with D possibly TRBD1 on 5 matching bases. V was trimmed by 5 bases and J by 3 bases, leaving 17 bases between them. The germline V gene encodes CDR1 SGHRS and CDR2 YFSETQ. The CDR3 totals 15 residues. The CDR3 loop is CASRAQGGRDTEAFF. The CDR3 DNA reads as TGCGCCAGCAGAGCCCAGGGCGGACGGGACACTGAAGCTTTCTTT.

The chain has TRBV7-2 and TRBJ1-2; D might be TRBD1 (5 bases). Looked up from germline, CDR1 is SGHTA and CDR2 is FQGNSA. The CDR3 contains 14 residues. V was pared by 3 bases and J by 8 bases, with 16 bases between. Here the CDR3 reads CASSFPGTRGGYTF. The CDR3 DNA sequence: TGTGCCAGCAGCTTTCCAGGGACTAGGGGCGGCTACACCTTC.

This clone has more than one count but fewer than ten. V gene TRBV7-2 combines with J gene TRBJ1-2; 7 bases are shared with TRBD1. Germline CDR1 and CDR2: SGHTA and FQGNSA. Unmatched junction bases numbered 16, after V lost 7 bases and J lost 8 bases. This CDR3 contains 15 residues. Here the CDR3 reads CASTLGGGGGRGYTF. The CDR3 region has the DNA TGTGCCAGCACCTTGGGGGGTGGAGGGGGCAGAGGCTACACCTTC.

This clone was seen a few times. This rearrangement joins TRBV5-6 to TRBJ2-7; D gene ambiguous. This CDR3 is 13 amino acids long. V shed 2 bases and J shed 2 bases, with 8 bases lying between them. Germline V gene lookup returns CDR1 SGHDT and CDR2 YYEEEE. CDR3 nucleotide sequence: TGTGCCAGCAGCTTACGGCAGGCCTACGAGCAGTACGTC. It encodes CASSLRQAYEQYV.

The J gene is TRBJ1-4, the V gene TRBV4-1; 12 bases line up with TRBD1. Germline V lookup: CDR1 MGHRA, CDR2 YSYEKL. The CDR3 has 16 amino acids. V trimming: 0 bases; J trimming: 8 bases; junction bases outside the gene matches: 4. In nucleotides, the CDR3 is TGCGCCAGCAGCCAAGAGGGGACAGGGGGCCTCGAAAAACTGTTTTTT. Protein sequence: CASSQEGTGGLEKLFF.

The chain joins TRBV29-1 to TRBJ1-4, with 12 bases matching TRBD1. The germline gives CDR1 SQVTM, CDR2 ANQGSEA. The CDR3 runs 12 residues. J was trimmed by 7 bases and V by 7 bases; bases with no gene match: 1. CDR3 protein: CSGGQGAEKLFF. The CDR3 nucleotides are TGCAGCGGGGGACAGGGGGCTGAAAAACTGTTTTTT.

V is TRBV18 and J is TRBJ2-7, with D perhaps being TRBD1 or TRBD2 (5 bases each). Per germline, CDR1 KGHSH and CDR2 LQKENI. The CDR3 is made up of 13 amino acids. The V and J ends lost 1 base and 6 bases respectively, with 10 bases between them. For the CDR3, the DNA is TGTGCCAGCTCACCACGGGGGACGGGCGAGCAGTACGTC. Translating it yields CASSPRGTGEQYV.

This clone was seen once. The chain combines TRBV6-1 with TRBJ2-5; tentatively, D is TRBD2 (6 bases). The CDR3 runs to 14 residues. Trimming removed 2 bases at V and 3 bases at J, with 10 bases between. The germline V gene has CDR1 MNHNS and CDR2 SASEGT. Here the CDR3 reads CASSEHWGEETQYF. DNA of the CDR3: TGTGCCAGCAGTGAACACTGGGGGGAAGAGACCCAGTACTTC.